Included here is one T cell receptor beta chain sequence, with context. Repertoires were generated with immunoSEQ multiplex PCR, while TCRdb's copy carries only in-frame clones and drops some. The sample lists about 320,000 clones, 90% to 95% seen once, with approximately 4.1% in the top ten. V was cut by 0 bases and J by 1 base, with 10 bases left in between. The V gene's germline CDR1 is SGHTS and CDR2 YDEGEE. This CDR3 is 15 amino acids long. This record belongs to a study of blood T cell repertoires in COVID-19. Grouping used clinical history reported by participants in a survey and questionnaire.

Sequencing was performed on PBMCs or T cells enriched from blood (not recorded which). The sequence was obtained from a woman aged 25 to 39 who had been exposed to COVID-19. The V call is TRBV5-8, the J call TRBJ1-1, with a possible D match to TRBD1 (6 bases). CDR3 residues: CASSLVGGANTEAFF. CDR3 sequence (DNA): TGTGCCAGCAGCTTGGTGGGGGGGGCGAACACTGAAGCTTTCTTT. Based on the CDR3 plus reference TRBV5-8 and TRBJ1-1, the full variable domain is EAGVTQSPTHLIKTRGQQATLRCSPISGHTSVYWYQQALGLGLQFLLWYDEGEERNRGNFPPRFSGRQFPNYSSELNVNALELEDSALYLCASSLVGGANTEAFFGQGTRLTVV.